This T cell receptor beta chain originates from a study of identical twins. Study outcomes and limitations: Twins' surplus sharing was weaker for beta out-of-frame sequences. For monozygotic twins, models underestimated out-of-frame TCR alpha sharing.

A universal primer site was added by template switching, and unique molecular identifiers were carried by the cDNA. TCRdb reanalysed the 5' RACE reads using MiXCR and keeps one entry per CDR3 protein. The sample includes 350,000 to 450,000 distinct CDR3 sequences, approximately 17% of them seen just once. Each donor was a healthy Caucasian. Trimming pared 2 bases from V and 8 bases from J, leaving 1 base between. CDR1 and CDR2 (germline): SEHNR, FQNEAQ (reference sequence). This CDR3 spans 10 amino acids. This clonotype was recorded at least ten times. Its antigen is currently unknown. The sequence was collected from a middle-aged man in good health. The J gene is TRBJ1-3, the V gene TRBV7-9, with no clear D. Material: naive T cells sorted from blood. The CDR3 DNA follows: TGTGCCAGCAGCTTACACACCATATATTTT. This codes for CASSLHTIYF.